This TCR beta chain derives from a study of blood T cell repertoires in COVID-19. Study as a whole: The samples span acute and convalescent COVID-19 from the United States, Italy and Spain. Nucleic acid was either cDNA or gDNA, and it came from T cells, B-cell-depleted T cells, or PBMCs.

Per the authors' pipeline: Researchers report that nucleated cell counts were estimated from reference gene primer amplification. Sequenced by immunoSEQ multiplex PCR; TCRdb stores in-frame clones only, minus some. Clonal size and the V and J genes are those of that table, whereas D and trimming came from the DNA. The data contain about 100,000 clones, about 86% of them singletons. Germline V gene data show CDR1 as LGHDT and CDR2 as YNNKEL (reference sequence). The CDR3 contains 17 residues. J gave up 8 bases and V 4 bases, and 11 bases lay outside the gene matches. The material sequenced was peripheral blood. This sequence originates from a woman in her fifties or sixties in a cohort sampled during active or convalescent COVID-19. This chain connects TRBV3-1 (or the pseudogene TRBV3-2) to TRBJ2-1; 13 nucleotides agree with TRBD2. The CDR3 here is CASSPRLAGGKFDEQFF. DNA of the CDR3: TGTGCCAGCAGCCCCAGACTAGCGGGGGGCAAATTCGATGAGCAGTTCTTC.